The next 17 T cell receptor beta chains were all read from a single sample in a study of T cell changes during pregnancy in multiple sclerosis. Some clones are missing from TCRdb's copy, which holds only in-frame ones; the method was immunoSEQ multiplex PCR. The repertoire includes approximately 80,000 clones, about 95% of them detected once, and about 2.5% sits in the top ten. The material sequenced was peripheral blood, taken in the third trimester of pregnancy. The receptors were sampled from a female donor with multiple sclerosis, enrolled in a pregnancy study.

This clone was observed once. The chain carries TRBV19 and TRBJ1-4; possibly TRBD1 for D (5 bases). Germline loops: CDR1 LNHDA, CDR2 SQIVND (reference sequence). V was trimmed by 5 bases and J by 7 bases, leaving 11 bases between them. The CDR3 runs 13 residues. DNA for the CDR3: TGTGCCAGTAGTGCGAGTCAGGGTGAAAAACTGTTTTTT. Protein product: CASSASQGEKLFF. The entire variable domain, with the rest obtained from reference TRBV19 and TRBJ1-4, is as follows: DGGITQSPKYLFRKEGQNVTLSCEQNLNHDAMYWYRQDPGQGLRLIYYSQIVNDFQKGDIAEGYSVSREKKESFPLTVTSAQKNPTAFYLCASSASQGEKLFFGSGTQLSVL.

This clone was found once. The J gene is TRBJ2-3, the V gene TRBV29-1, with 8 bases matching TRBD2. The junction had 10 bases not matched to a gene; V was cut back by 2 bases and J by 0 bases. This CDR3 region has 17 residues. CDR1 is SQVTM and CDR2 is ANQGSEA in the germline V gene. The CDR3 DNA reads TGCAGCGTTGAATCCTGGGAGGCGGGGGGAAGCACAGATACGCAGTATTTT. It specifies CSVESWEAGGSTDTQYF.

This sequence joins TRBV9 and TRBJ2-2, with TRBD1 matching over 7 bases. Germline CDR1 and CDR2: SGDLS and YYNGEE. The length of the CDR3 is 16 residues. The junction had 13 bases not matched to a gene; V was cut back by 3 bases and J by 8 bases. CDR3 DNA: TGTGCCAGCAGCGGGAACAGGGGAAAGAAGATTGGGGAGCTGTTTTTT. Translated: CASSGNRGKKIGELFF.

The rearrangement joins TRBV7-2 to TRBJ2-2, with D unresolved. The CDR3 runs to 13 residues. Trimming cost V 1 base and J 4 bases, with 4 bases left between them. CDR1 is SGHTA and CDR2 is FQGNSA in the germline V gene. The CDR3 region is CASSLGPTGELFF. The CDR3 nucleotides read TGTGCCAGCAGCTTAGGGCCCACCGGGGAGCTGTTTTTT.

This sequence joins TRBV11-3 and TRBJ2-2, with 8 bases identical to TRBD1. This CDR3 has 16 residues. The V gene end was trimmed by 3 bases and the J gene end by 3 bases; junction bases not matched to a gene: 6. Germline CDR1 and CDR2: SGHNT and YENEEA. The CDR3 protein is CASSFARQGYTGELFF. The CDR3 DNA reads as TGTGCCAGCAGCTTCGCTCGACAGGGGTACACCGGGGAGCTGTTTTTT.

The V gene is TRBV19, the J gene TRBJ1-1; tentatively, D is TRBD1 (5 bases). Germline lookup yields CDR1 LNHDA and CDR2 SQIVND (reference sequence). The ends were cut back, 8 bases at V and 2 bases at J, with 15 bases in the middle. The CDR3 loop spans 14 amino acids. CDR3 region: CASFRQDINTEAFF. The CDR3 DNA is TGTGCCAGTTTTCGCCAGGACATCAACACTGAAGCTTTCTTT.

The gene calls are TRBV7-9 and TRBJ2-5; TRBD2 matches at 8 bases. CDR3 length equals 17 residues. Germline V gene data show CDR1 as SEHNR and CDR2 as FQNEAQ (reference sequence). Germline trimming cut 5 bases from V and 2 bases from J; bases unmatched to any gene: 13. The CDR3 here is CASSPPSGLGLQETQYF. The CDR3 bases are TGTGCCAGCAGCCCTCCCTCGGGACTAGGGCTACAAGAGACCCAGTACTTC.

The chain combines TRBV18 with TRBJ1-1; 8 nucleotides align to TRBD1. V lost 3 bases, J lost 6 bases, and 3 bases stayed unmatched. This CDR3 has 13 residues. From germline, CDR1 is KGHSH and CDR2 LQKENI. As DNA, the CDR3 is TGTGCCAGCTCACCGGACAGGGCCGCTGAAGCTTTCTTT. Translated, it gives CASSPDRAAEAFF.

The CDR3 sequence is CASSQVGNNEQFF. CDR3 DNA: TGCGCCAGCAGCCAAGTCGGTAACAATGAGCAGTTCTTC. The chain has TRBV4-1 and TRBJ2-1; D uncertain. Per germline, CDR1 MGHRA and CDR2 YSYEKL. The V end was cut by 1 base, the J end by 5 bases, with 6 bases between. CDR3 length: 13 amino acids.

The chain is built from TRBV10-3 and TRBJ2-3; maybe TRBD2 (6 bases). The length of the CDR3 is 12 residues. Trimming removed 7 bases from V and 4 bases from J, with 9 bases in between. Germline V CDR1 and CDR2: ENHRY, SYGVKD. CDR3 DNA: TGTGCCATCAACCCGGGGGCAGATACGCAGTATTTT. Protein product: CAINPGADTQYF.

The J gene is TRBJ1-2, the V gene TRBV15, with TRBD1 as a possible D gene (5 bases). The CDR3 spans 14 residues. Germline V gene lookup returns CDR1 LNHNV and CDR2 YYDKDF (reference sequence). The V end lost 3 bases, the J end lost 4 bases, and 12 bases lay between the germline ends. This CDR3 reads CATSRGRGTYGYTF. DNA for the CDR3: TGTGCCACCAGCAGGGGACGGGGGACCTATGGCTACACCTTC.

The V gene is TRBV7-2, the J gene TRBJ1-5, with 10 bases fitting TRBD1. Trimming at V came to 4 bases and at J to 6 bases, leaving 3 bases not matched to a gene. Germline V lookup: CDR1 SGHTA, CDR2 FQGNSA. This CDR3 region has 14 residues. CDR3 coding DNA: TGTGCCAGCAGCTCGACAGGGGGCAGTCAGCCCCAGCATTTT. Residues: CASSSTGGSQPQHF.

The J gene is TRBJ1-2, the V gene TRBV5-1; TRBD1 matches at 7 bases. The length of the CDR3 is 13 residues. V shed 2 bases, J shed 3 bases, and the junction held 1 base outside the gene matches. Per germline, CDR1 SGHRS and CDR2 YFSETQ. The CDR3 DNA reads as TGCGCCAGCAGCTTCACAGGGGACTATGGCTACACCTTC. Translated, it gives CASSFTGDYGYTF.

The V and J genes are TRBV6-5 and TRBJ1-6, with a tentative D call TRBD1 (5 bases). Germline loops: CDR1 MNHEY, CDR2 SVGAGI. Trimming shortened V by 2 bases and J by 6 bases, and 11 bases separated the two germline ends. The CDR3 length is 15 residues. CDR3 sequence: CASSYLGEGNSPLHF. In DNA, the CDR3 is TGTGCCAGCAGTTACCTGGGGGAGGGTAATTCACCCCTCCACTTT.

The V call is TRBV6-5, the J call TRBJ2-3; maybe TRBD2 (5 bases). Trimming removed 2 bases at V and 15 bases at J, with 12 bases between. This CDR3 spans 11 amino acids. Germline V gene lookup returns CDR1 MNHEY and CDR2 SVGAGI. The CDR3 DNA reads as TGTGCCAGCAGTTACGCGGGTGAAGCATATTTT. Translated: CASSYAGEAYF.

This rearrangement joins TRBV30 to TRBJ2-2, with a tentative D call TRBD2 (6 bases). Trimming removed 7 bases at V and 6 bases at J, with 18 bases between. CDR1 and CDR2 from the germline V gene are GTSNPN and SVGIG (reference sequence). The CDR3 contains 14 residues. CDR3 in DNA: TGTGCCTTAAACCCGGAGGGCCCACCCGGGGAGCTGTTTTTT. Encoded protein: CALNPEGPPGELFF. Supplemented by reference TRBV30 and TRBJ2-2, the full variable domain reads SQTIHQWPATLVQPVGSPLSLECTVEGTSNPNLYWYRQAAGRGLQLLFYSVGIGQISSEVPQNLSASRPQDRQFILSSKKLLLSDSGFYLCALNPEGPPGELFFGEGSRLTVL.

The chain recombines TRBV19 with TRBJ2-5; D is possibly TRBD2 (5 bases). Between the trimmed V and J ends, which lost 3 bases and 5 bases, there was a span of 19 bases. CDR1 LNHDA and CDR2 SQIVND come from the germline V gene (reference sequence). This CDR3 has 16 amino acids. The DNA of the CDR3 is TGTGCCAGTAGTATGTCTGGCGGGTCCTCACGGGAGACCCAGTACTTC. Protein sequence: CASSMSGGSSRETQYF. Together with reference TRBV19 and TRBJ2-5, the CDR3 gives the full variable domain: DGGITQSPKYLFRKEGQNVTLSCEQNLNHDAMYWYRQDPGQGLRLIYYSQIVNDFQKGDIAEGYSVSREKKESFPLTVTSAQKNPTAFYLCASSMSGGSSRETQYFGPGTRLLVL.